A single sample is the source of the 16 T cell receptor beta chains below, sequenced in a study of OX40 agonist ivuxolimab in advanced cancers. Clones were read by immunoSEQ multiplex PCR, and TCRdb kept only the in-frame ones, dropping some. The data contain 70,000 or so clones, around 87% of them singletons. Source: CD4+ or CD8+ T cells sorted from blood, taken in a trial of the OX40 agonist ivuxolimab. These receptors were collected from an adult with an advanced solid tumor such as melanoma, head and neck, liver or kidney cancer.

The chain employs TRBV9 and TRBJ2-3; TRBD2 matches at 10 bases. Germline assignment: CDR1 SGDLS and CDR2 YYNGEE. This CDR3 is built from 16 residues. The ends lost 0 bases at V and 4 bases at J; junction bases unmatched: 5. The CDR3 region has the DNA TGTGCCAGCAGCGTAGTAGCGGGGGGAATGTCAGATACGCAGTATTTT. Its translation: CASSVVAGGMSDTQYF.

The DNA of the CDR3 is TGTGCCAGCAGCCCCGCGGGAGTCGGTACCCGACAGTCGCATGAGCAGTTCTTC. Translated, it gives CASSPAGVGTRQSHEQFF. The chain joins TRBV11-3 to TRBJ2-1; TRBD2 aligns across 7 bases. This CDR3 has 18 amino acids. Germline V CDR1 and CDR2: SGHNT, YENEEA. The trim removed 5 bases at V and 8 bases at J, leaving 21 bases unmatched. Drawing the rest from reference TRBV11-3 and TRBJ2-1, the complete variable domain is EAGVVQSPRYKIIEKKQPVAFWCNPISGHNTLYWYLQNLGQGPELLIRYENEEAVDDSQLPKDRFSAERLKGVDSTLKIQPAELGDSAVYLCASSPAGVGTRQSHEQFFGPGTRLTVL.

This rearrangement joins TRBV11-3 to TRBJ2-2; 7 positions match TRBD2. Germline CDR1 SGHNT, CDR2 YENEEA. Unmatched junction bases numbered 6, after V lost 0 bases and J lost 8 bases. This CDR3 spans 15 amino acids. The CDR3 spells CASSLDPAGQGELFF. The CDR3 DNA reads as TGTGCCAGCAGCTTAGATCCAGCGGGGCAGGGGGAGCTGTTTTTT.

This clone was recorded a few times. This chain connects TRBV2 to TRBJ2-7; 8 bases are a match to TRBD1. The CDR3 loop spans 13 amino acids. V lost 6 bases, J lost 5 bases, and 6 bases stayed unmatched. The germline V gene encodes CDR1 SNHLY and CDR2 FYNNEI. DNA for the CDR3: TGTGCCAGCAGAGTCGGACAGGGCCACGAGCAGTACTTC. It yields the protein CASRVGQGHEQYF.

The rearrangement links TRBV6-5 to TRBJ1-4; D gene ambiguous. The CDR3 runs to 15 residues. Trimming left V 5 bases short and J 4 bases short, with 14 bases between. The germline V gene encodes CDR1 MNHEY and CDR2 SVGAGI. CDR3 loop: CASSAYFVGNEKLFF. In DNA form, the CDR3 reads TGTGCCAGCAGTGCTTACTTCGTGGGTAATGAAAAACTGTTTTTT.

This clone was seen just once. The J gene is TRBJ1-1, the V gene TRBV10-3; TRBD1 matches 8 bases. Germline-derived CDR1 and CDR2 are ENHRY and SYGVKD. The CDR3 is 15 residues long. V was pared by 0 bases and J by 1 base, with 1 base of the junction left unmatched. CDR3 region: CAISESTGGNTEAFF. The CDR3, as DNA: TGTGCCATCAGTGAGTCAACAGGGGGGAACACTGAAGCTTTCTTT.

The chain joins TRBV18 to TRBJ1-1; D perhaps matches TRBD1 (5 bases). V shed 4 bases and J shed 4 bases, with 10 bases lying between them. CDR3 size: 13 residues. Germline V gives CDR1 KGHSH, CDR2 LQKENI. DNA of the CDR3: TGTGCCAGCTCACAAGAGGGGTCCACTGAAGCTTTCTTT. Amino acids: CASSQEGSTEAFF.

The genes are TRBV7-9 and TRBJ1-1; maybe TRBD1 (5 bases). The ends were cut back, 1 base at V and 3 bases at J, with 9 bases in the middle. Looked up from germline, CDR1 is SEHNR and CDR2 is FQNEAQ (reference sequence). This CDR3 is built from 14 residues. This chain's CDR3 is CASSLVMGDTEAFF. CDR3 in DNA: TGTGCCAGCAGCTTAGTAATGGGGGACACTGAAGCTTTCTTT. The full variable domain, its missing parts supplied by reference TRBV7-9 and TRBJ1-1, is DTGVSQNPRHKITKRGQNVTFRCDPISEHNRLYWYRQTLGQGPEFLTYFQNEAQLEKSRLLSDRFSAERPKGSFSTLEIQRTEQGDSAMYLCASSLVMGDTEAFFGQGTRLTVV.

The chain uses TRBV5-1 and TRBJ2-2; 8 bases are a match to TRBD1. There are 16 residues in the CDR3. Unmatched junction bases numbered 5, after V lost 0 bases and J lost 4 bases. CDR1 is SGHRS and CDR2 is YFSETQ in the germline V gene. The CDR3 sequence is CASSLVTTGATGELFF. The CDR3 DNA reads TGCGCCAGCAGCTTGGTCACGACAGGGGCCACCGGGGAGCTGTTTTTT.

The CDR3 DNA follows: TGCAGCGTTTTACCCGGGACAGGGATCACCGGGGAGCTGTTTTTT. Encoded protein: CSVLPGTGITGELFF. V usage is TRBV29-1 and J usage is TRBJ2-2, with 9 bases aligning to TRBD1. The CDR3 sequence is 15 residues long. The germline gives CDR1 SQVTM, CDR2 ANQGSEA. Trimming cost V 5 bases and J 4 bases; bases outside gene matches: 8.

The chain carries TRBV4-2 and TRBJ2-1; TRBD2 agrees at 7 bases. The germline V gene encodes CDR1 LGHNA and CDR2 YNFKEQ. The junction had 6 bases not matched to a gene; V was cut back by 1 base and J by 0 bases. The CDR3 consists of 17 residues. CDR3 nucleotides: TGTGCCAGCAGCCAAGCCCGGGACTATAGCTCCTACAATGAGCAGTTCTTC. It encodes CASSQARDYSSYNEQFF.

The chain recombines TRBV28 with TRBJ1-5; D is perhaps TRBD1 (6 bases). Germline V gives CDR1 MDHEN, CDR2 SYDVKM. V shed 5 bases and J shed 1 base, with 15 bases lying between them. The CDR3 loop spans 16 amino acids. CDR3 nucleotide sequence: TGTGCCAGCAGTCCCGCCGGGGGCTGGAGCAATCAGCCCCAGCATTTT. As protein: CASSPAGGWSNQPQHF.

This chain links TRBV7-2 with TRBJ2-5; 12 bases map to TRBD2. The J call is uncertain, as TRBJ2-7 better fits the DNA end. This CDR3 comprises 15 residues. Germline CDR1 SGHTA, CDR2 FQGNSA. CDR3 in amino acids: CASSWTSGATYEQYF. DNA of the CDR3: TGTGCCAGCAGCTGGACTAGCGGGGCCACCTACGAGCAGTACTTC.

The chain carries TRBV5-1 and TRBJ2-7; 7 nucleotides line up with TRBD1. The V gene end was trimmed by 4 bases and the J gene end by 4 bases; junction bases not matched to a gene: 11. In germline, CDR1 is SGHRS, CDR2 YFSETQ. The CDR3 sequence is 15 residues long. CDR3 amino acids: CASSTRQGPGYEQYF. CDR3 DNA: TGCGCCAGCAGCACACGACAGGGCCCAGGGTACGAGCAGTACTTC.

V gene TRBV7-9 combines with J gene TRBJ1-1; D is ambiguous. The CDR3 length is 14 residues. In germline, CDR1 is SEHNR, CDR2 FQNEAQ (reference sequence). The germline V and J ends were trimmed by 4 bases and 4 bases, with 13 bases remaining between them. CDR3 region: CASSYSGVSTEAFF. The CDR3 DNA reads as TGTGCCAGCAGCTATAGCGGAGTTTCCACTGAAGCTTTCTTT.

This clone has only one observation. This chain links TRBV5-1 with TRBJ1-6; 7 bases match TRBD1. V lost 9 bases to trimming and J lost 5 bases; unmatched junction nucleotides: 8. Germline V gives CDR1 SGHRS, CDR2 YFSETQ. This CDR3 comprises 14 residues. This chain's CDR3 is CATKGQLDNSPLHF. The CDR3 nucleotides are TGCGCCACCAAGGGACAGTTGGATAATTCACCCCTCCACTTT.